A single count supports the clone carrying this T cell receptor beta chain. What it binds is not known. These data belong to a study of post-analysis software for immune sequencing data. Study-wide points: Diversity measured as normalized Chao1 was significantly lower in multiple sclerosis patients than in controls.

cDNA libraries for TCR beta contained unique molecular identifiers. One entry per CDR3 protein results from TCRdb running MiXCR on the PCR reads. The table records hundreds of thousands of distinct CDR3 sequences, approximately 59% of them present only once. This TCR came from a girl aged 2-15 years with multiple sclerosis. The specimen was blood.

The CDR3 DNA reads as TGCGCCAGCAGCTTGGTGAAGGGGGCGCTAACCGGGGAGCTGTTTTTT. Protein sequence: CASSLVKGALTGELFF. The genes are TRBV5-1 and TRBJ2-2, with TRBD1 matching 7 bases. Trimming removed 0 bases from V and 5 bases from J; junction bases left unmatched: 7. CDR1 is SGHRS, CDR2 YFSETQ, per germline. This CDR3 contains 16 residues.